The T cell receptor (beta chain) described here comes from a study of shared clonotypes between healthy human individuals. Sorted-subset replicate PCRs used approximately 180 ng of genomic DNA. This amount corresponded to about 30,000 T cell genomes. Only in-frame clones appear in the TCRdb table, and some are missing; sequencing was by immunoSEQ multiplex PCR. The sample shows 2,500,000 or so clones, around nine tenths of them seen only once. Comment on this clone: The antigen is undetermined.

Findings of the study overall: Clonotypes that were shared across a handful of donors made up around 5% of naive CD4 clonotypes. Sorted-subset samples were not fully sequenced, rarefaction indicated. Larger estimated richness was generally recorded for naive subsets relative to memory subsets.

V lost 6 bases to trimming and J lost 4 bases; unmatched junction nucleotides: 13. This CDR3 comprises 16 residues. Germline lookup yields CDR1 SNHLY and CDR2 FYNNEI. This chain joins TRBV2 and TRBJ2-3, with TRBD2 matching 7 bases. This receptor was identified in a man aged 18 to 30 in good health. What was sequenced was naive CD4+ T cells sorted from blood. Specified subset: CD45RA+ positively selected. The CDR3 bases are TGTGCCAGCAGGCCAGCGGGAAGAACGTCCGCAGATACGCAGTATTTT. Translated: CASRPAGRTSADTQYF.